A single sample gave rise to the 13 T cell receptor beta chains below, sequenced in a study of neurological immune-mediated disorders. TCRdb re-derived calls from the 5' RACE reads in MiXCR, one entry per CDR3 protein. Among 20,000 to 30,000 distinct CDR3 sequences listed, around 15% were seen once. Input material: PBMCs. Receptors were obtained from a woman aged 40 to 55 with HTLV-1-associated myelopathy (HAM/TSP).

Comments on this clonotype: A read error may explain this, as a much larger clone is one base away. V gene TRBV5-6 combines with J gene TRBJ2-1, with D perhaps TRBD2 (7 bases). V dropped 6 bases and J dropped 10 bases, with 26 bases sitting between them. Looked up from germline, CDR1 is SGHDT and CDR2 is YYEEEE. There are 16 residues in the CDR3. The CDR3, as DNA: TGTGCCAGCAACCCACGCGGGGGCGGCCCCGGGATGGAGCAGTTCTTC. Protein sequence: CASNPRGGGPGMEQFF.

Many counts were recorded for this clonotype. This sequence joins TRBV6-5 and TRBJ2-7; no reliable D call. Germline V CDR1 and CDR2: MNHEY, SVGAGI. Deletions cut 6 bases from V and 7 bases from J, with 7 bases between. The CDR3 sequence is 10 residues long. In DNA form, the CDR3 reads TGTGCCAGCAGCTCCCAAGAGCAGTACTTC. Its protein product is CASSSQEQYF.

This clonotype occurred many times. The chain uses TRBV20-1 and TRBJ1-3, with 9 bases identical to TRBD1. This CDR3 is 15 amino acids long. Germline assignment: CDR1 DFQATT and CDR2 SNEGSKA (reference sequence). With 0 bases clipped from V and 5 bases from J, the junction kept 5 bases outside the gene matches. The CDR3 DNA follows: TGCAGTGCTAGAGATTTGACAGGGGGTCGAAACACCATATATTTT. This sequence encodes CSARDLTGGRNTIYF.

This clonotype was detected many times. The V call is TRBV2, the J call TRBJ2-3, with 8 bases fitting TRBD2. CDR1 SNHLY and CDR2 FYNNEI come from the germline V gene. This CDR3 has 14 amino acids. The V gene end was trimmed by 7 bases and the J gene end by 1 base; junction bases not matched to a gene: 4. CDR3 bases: TGTGCCAGCACCCTGCGGGGGGGCACAGATACGCAGTATTTT. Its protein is CASTLRGGTDTQYF.

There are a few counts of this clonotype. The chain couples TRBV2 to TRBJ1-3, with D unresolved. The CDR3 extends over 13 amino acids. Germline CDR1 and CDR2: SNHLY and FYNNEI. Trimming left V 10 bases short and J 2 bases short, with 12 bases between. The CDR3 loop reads CATAERAGNTIYF. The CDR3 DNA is TGTGCCACCGCGGAAAGGGCTGGAAACACCATATATTTT.

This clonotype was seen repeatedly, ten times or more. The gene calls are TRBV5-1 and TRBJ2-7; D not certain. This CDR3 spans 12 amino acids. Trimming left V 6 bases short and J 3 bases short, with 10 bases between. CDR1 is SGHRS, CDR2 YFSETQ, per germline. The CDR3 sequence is CASIGGNYEQYF. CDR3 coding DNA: TGCGCCAGCATAGGCGGTAACTACGAGCAGTACTTC.

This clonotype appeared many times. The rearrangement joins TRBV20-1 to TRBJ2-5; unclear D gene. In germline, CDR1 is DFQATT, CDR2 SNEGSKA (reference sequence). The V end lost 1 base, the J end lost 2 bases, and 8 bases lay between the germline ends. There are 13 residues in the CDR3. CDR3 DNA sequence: TGCAGTGCTAGAGCAGGATCGCAAGAGACCCAGTACTTC. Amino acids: CSARAGSQETQYF.

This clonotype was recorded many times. The CDR3 region is CSARGHRGHGYTF. In DNA, the CDR3 is TGCAGTGCTAGAGGTCACAGGGGGCACGGCTACACCTTC. The rearrangement uses TRBV20-1 and TRBJ1-2, with 9 bases identical to TRBD1. V lost 1 base to trimming and J lost 8 bases; unmatched junction nucleotides: 5. This CDR3 has 13 residues. Per germline, CDR1 DFQATT and CDR2 SNEGSKA (reference sequence).

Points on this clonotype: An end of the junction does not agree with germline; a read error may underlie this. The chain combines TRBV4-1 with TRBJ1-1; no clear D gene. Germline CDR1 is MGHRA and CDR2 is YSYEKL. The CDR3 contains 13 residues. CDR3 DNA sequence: TGTGCCAGCAGCCAAGCGACGAACACTGAAGCTTTCTTT. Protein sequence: CASSQATNTEAFF.

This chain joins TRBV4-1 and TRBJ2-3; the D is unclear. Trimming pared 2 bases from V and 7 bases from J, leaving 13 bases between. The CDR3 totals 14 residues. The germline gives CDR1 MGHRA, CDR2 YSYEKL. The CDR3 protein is CASSQRSARYTQYF. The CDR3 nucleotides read TGCGCCAGCAGCCAAAGATCCGCAAGATATACGCAGTATTTT.

CDR3 sequence reads: CANIQKRGVFYEQYF. CDR3 nucleotides: TGTGCCAACATCCAGAAGCGGGGGGTCTTCTACGAGCAGTACTTC. The chain carries TRBV3-1 and TRBJ2-7; TRBD2 aligns across 9 bases. Germline assignment: CDR1 LGHDT and CDR2 YNNKEL (reference sequence). The CDR3 sequence is 15 residues long. J lost 3 bases, V lost 10 bases, and 13 bases had no gene match.

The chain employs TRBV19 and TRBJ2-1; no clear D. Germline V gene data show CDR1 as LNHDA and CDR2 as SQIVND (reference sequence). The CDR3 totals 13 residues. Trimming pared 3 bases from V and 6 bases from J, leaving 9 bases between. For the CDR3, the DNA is TGTGCCAGTAGTATTCGCAGGTTCAATGAGCAGTTCTTC. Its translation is CASSIRRFNEQFF.

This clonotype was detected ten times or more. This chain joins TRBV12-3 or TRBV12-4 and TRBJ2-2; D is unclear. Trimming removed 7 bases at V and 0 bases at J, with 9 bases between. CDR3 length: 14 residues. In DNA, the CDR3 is TGTGCCAGCATTTTTCTGGCGAACACCGGGGAGCTGTTTTTT. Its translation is CASIFLANTGELFF.